Listed below are T cell receptor beta chains from one sample, sequenced in a study of shared clonotypes between healthy human individuals. Using immunoSEQ multiplex PCR, the repertoire was profiled, and TCRdb retains in-frame clones only, with some absent. The sample holds about 2.4 million clones, 93% seen once. Sequences were obtained from naive CD4+ T cells from PBMCs. Every receptor here comes from a man aged 18 to 35 in good health. Some clones in this sample may be carry-over from other donors' samples. Each CDR3 is given with its conserved first and last residue. D genes are given only for firm matches. Clone sizes are given selectively: once, few, many, or a class where the clone is expanded.

TGTGCCAGCTCACCACCAGGGTCCTATGGCTACACCTTC	CASSPPGSYGYTF	-	13	TRBJ1-2	-	TRBV18
TGTGCCAGCAGTTTCGGAGGGTCCTCTAACTATGGCTACACCTTC	CASSFGGSSNYGYTF	-	15	TRBJ1-2	-	TRBV27
TGTGCCACCAGGATCGGGAGGGCCTCCTACAATGAGCAGTTCTTC	CATRIGRASYNEQFF	once	15	TRBJ2-1	TRBD2	TRBV15
TGTGCCAGCAGAGGTGGGCGGATGGAAGCTTTCTTT	CASRGGRMEAFF	-	12	TRBJ1-1	-	TRBV28
TGTGCCAGCAGTTTTCGTCCGGGTGGAGAGACCCAGTACTTC	CASSFRPGGETQYF	-	14	TRBJ2-5	-	TRBV27
TGTGCCAGCAGCTTAGGCCGCGGGGAAGGTCAGCCCCAGCATTTT	CASSLGRGEGQPQHF	-	15	TRBJ1-5	-	TRBV13
TGTGCCAGCAGTCCCAACCCCTACGAGCAGTACTTC	CASSPNPYEQYF	once	12	TRBJ2-7	-	TRBV28
TGTGCCAGCAGCTCCCCCTTCGGGGGCCCCGAAGCTTTCTTT	CASSSPFGGPEAFF	once	14	TRBJ1-1	-	TRBV7-9
TGTGCCACCAGCGATTCGGGCTTGCCCCAGCATTTT	CATSDSGLPQHF	-	12	TRBJ1-5	-	TRBV15
TGTGCCAGCAGTTTACATTCCCAGAGCAACGAGCAGTACTTC	CASSLHSQSNEQYF	-	14	TRBJ2-7	-	TRBV28
TGCGCCAGCAGCCAAGAACAGAGCGGGCTAGGGAACAATGAGCAGTTCTTC	CASSQEQSGLGNNEQFF	-	17	TRBJ2-1	-	TRBV4-1
TGTGCCAGCTCACCATGGGGTACAGATACGCAGTATTTT	CASSPWGTDTQYF	-	13	TRBJ2-3	-	TRBV18
TGCGCCAGCATATCCCGAAAACCCTACGAGCAGTACTTC	CASISRKPYEQYF	-	13	TRBJ2-7	-	TRBV23-1
TGTGCCAGCAGCCCCCGGGGATCCAGCACAGATACGCAGTATTTT	CASSPRGSSTDTQYF	-	15	TRBJ2-3	-	TRBV7-3
TGTGCCAGCAGTTCCGGGACAGGGCGAAATCCGGTCAATGAGCAGTTCTTC	CASSSGTGRNPVNEQFF	-	17	TRBJ2-1	TRBD1	TRBV2
TGTGCCAGCAGCTTGGGGGACAGATCGAACACTGAAGCTTTCTTT	CASSLGDRSNTEAFF	-	15	TRBJ1-1	TRBD1	TRBV7-9
TGCGCCAGCAGCGGACAGGACAGGAGTCAAGAGACCCAGTACTTC	CASSGQDRSQETQYF	-	15	TRBJ2-5	TRBD1	TRBV5-1
TGCGCCAGCAGCCCCCAGACCACCGGGGAGCTGTTTTTT	CASSPQTTGELFF	-	13	TRBJ2-2	-	TRBV5-1
TGTGCCACCAGCAGTCCCCCGGGTGACAAGACCGGGGAGCTGTTTTTT	CATSSPPGDKTGELFF	-	16	TRBJ2-2	-	TRBV15
TGTGCCAGCAGCGTTCAGCGTAGAAACACCGGGGAGCTGTTTTTT	CASSVQRRNTGELFF	-	15	TRBJ2-2	-	TRBV9
TGTGCCACCAGCAGAGTGACAGGGTCTGGAGAGACCCAGTACTTC	CATSRVTGSGETQYF	-	15	TRBJ2-5	TRBD1	TRBV15
TGTGCCAGCACCGCATTGTGGGGGGGTAACAACGAGCAGTACTTC	CASTALWGGNNEQYF	few	15	TRBJ2-7	TRBD2	TRBV27
TGTGCCAGTGGACAGGATCCTGGAAACACCATATATTTT	CASGQDPGNTIYF	-	13	TRBJ1-3	TRBD1	TRBV19
TGTGCCAGCAGCCCAGGGGGGAATGGCTATGGCTACACCTTC	CASSPGGNGYGYTF	-	14	TRBJ1-2	TRBD1	TRBV7-2
TGTGCCAGCAGCCCCCGACCGACAGGGGAGCAGTTCTTC	CASSPRPTGEQFF	-	13	TRBJ2-1	TRBD1	TRBV13
TGTGCCAGCAGACCCGGGAGTGCCTACAATGAGCAGTTCTTC	CASRPGSAYNEQFF	-	14	TRBJ2-1	-	TRBV6-5
TGTGCCACCAGCAGAGTGAAAGATCCGCAGTATTTT	CATSRVKDPQYF	-	12	TRBJ2-3	-	TRBV15
TGTGCCAGCAGCTTCGTCCGGAACACCGGGGAGCTGTTTTTT	CASSFVRNTGELFF	-	14	TRBJ2-2	-	TRBV11-1
TGTGCCAGCAGCCTTATGCCCCGGGGGAACACTGAAGCTTTCTTT	CASSLMPRGNTEAFF	-	15	TRBJ1-1	-	TRBV11-2
TGTGCCAGCAGCTTGCGACGGGTGGAGGGCACAGATACGCAGTATTTT	CASSLRRVEGTDTQYF	-	16	TRBJ2-3	-	TRBV5-6
TGTGCCAGCAGTAGTCTTCGGACAGAAGTCTATGGTTACACCTTC	CASSSLRTEVYGYTF	once	15	TRBJ1-2	-	TRBV28
TGTGCCAGCAGCTTGGATTCAGGGGGCATAATCTACGAGCAGTACTTC	CASSLDSGGIIYEQYF	-	16	TRBJ2-7	TRBD1	TRBV5-8
TGTGCCAGCAGCTTAACCGGGACTAGCGGACCTGCGCAGTTCTTC	CASSLTGTSGPAQFF	-	15	TRBJ2-1	TRBD2	TRBV11-1
TGTGCCAGCAGTTTATCGAAGCTCACGAACACTGAAGCTTTCTTT	CASSLSKLTNTEAFF	-	15	TRBJ1-1	-	TRBV27
TGTGCCACCAGCAGAGGCACTGAGTACGAGCAGTACTTC	CATSRGTEYEQYF	-	13	TRBJ2-7	-	TRBV15
TGTGCCAGCACCCCGATAGCGGGAGGGTACAATGAGCAGTTCTTC	CASTPIAGGYNEQFF	once	15	TRBJ2-1	TRBD2	TRBV7-6
TGTGCCAGCAGTGAGGTCCCGGGACAGGCCCCCCAGTACTTC	CASSEVPGQAPQYF	-	14	TRBJ2-7	TRBD1	TRBV6-1
TGCGCCAGCAGCCAAGGTCCCGCCAGGGGGCTTAGCAATCAGCCCCAGCATTTT	CASSQGPARGLSNQPQHF	-	18	TRBJ1-5	TRBD1	TRBV4-1
TGTGCCAGCAGCTCCATCCTCAGCCCGACAGGGGAGGGCTACAATGAGCAGTTCTTC	CASSSILSPTGEGYNEQFF	-	19	TRBJ2-1	-	TRBV7-9
TGCGCCAGCAGCCAAGATCTACGTAGCACTGAAGCTTTCTTT	CASSQDLRSTEAFF	-	14	TRBJ1-1	-	TRBV4-1